This T cell receptor beta chain is drawn from a study of T cell responses to AZD1222 COVID-19 vaccine. Broader study findings: No repertoire was sampled before or during the peak T cell response, only after it.

Turning to this clone: The target antigen is unknown.

TCRdb's table, derived via immunoSEQ multiplex PCR, lists solely in-frame clones and lacks some. Among about 88,000 clones listed, about nine tenths were seen once. Specimen: peripheral blood, collected on day 0 of AZD1222 vaccination. The clonotype originates from an adult in good health.

CDR3 in DNA: TGTGCCAGCAGCTTAGGTTATCCAGATACGCAGTATTTT. This codes for CASSLGYPDTQYF. This sequence joins TRBV7-3 and TRBJ2-3; D is uncertain. Trimming stripped 2 bases from V and 4 bases from J, with 7 bases between. This CDR3 region has 13 residues. Germline-derived CDR1 and CDR2 are SGHTA and FQGTGA.